These T cell receptor beta chains were read from a single sample in a study of blood T cell repertoires in COVID-19. Profiling relied on immunoSEQ multiplex PCR, and the TCRdb table lists in-frame clones only, not all of them. Of 150,000 to 180,000 clones in the sample, roughly 83% were seen once. The specimen sequenced was peripheral blood. All receptors come from a woman aged 60-75 years with acute or convalescent COVID-19. Both conserved end residues are part of each CDR3. Fields, in order: V gene, J gene, clone size, D gene, CDR3 protein, CDR3 DNA. A D gene is named only where the DNA matches it firmly. Some rows mark clone size as missing; the rest say once, few, many or name a class of expanded clone.

TRBV7-3	TRBJ2-1	once	TRBD2	CASSLNAGGRGEQFF	TGTGCCAGCAGCTTAAATGCGGGGGGGCGCGGTGAGCAGTTCTTC
TRBV7-9	TRBJ1-2	.	TRBD1	CASSYLPGQGLYGYTF	TGTGCCAGCAGTTACTTACCGGGACAGGGTCTTTATGGCTACACCTTC
TRBV2	TRBJ1-4	.	.	CASSEGAGNEKLFF	TGTGCCAGCAGTGAAGGGGCGGGAAATGAAAAACTGTTTTTT
TRBV28	TRBJ1-2	.	TRBD1	CASSSPRGTGTLYGYTF	TGTGCCAGCAGTTCCCCCCGAGGGACAGGGACATTGTATGGCTACACCTTC
TRBV3-1/TRBV3-2	TRBJ1-2	.	.	CASSQGQSRIYGYTF	TGTGCCAGCAGCCAAGGTCAAAGCCGAATCTATGGCTACACCTTC
TRBV11-3	TRBJ2-5	.	.	CASSLGLDREYQETQYF	TGTGCCAGCAGCTTAGGACTGGACAGAGAGTACCAAGAGACCCAGTACTTC
TRBV27	TRBJ1-1	.	TRBD1	CASKLWGQGARDTEAFF	TGTGCCAGCAAACTCTGGGGGCAGGGGGCGCGGGACACTGAAGCTTTCTTT
TRBV7-2	TRBJ1-1	.	.	CASSLENRVNTEAFF	TGTGCCAGCAGCTTAGAGAACAGGGTGAACACTGAAGCTTTCTTT
TRBV5-5	TRBJ2-3	.	.	CASSPRPGSTDTQYF	TGTGCCAGCAGCCCGCGGCCCGGAAGCACAGATACGCAGTATTTT
TRBV5-6	TRBJ2-1	.	TRBD1	CASSSTSGTEAYNEQFF	TGTGCCAGCAGCTCCACCTCCGGGACAGAAGCCTACAATGAGCAGTTCTTC
TRBV6-5	TRBJ1-1	.	.	CASNTGTRTEAFF	TGTGCCAGCAATACCGGGACACGCACTGAAGCTTTCTTT
TRBV19	TRBJ1-2	.	.	CASSIGTGRYGYTF	TGTGCCAGTAGTATAGGGACTGGCCGCTATGGCTACACCTTC
TRBV10-3	TRBJ2-5	.	TRBD2	CAISESGMSGGYQETQYF	TGTGCCATCAGTGAGTCTGGTATGAGCGGGGGGTACCAAGAGACCCAGTACTTC
TRBV5-1	TRBJ2-5	.	.	CASSLVGGQETQYF	TGCGCCAGCAGCTTGGTTGGAGGGCAAGAGACCCAGTACTTC
TRBV9	TRBJ1-4	.	.	CASSGQGATNEKLFF	TGTGCCAGCAGCGGCCAAGGGGCAACTAATGAAAAACTGTTTTTT
TRBV2	TRBJ1-1	few	.	CASSPSRDMMNTEAFF	TGTGCCAGCAGTCCGTCCCGGGACATGATGAACACTGAAGCTTTCTTT
TRBV6-4	TRBJ1-2	.	.	CASSAGSGYTF	TGTGCCAGCAGTGCAGGGTCTGGCTACACCTTC
TRBV5-1	TRBJ1-2	.	.	CASSLARAGQPNYGYTF	TGCGCCAGCAGCTTGGCCCGGGCAGGGCAACCTAACTATGGCTACACCTTC
TRBV9	TRBJ1-6	.	TRBD1	CASGQANSPLHF	TGTGCCAGCGGACAGGCTAATTCACCCCTCCACTTT
TRBV3-1/TRBV3-2	TRBJ2-5	.	.	CASSLRRVSPGLTGTQYF	TGTGCCAGCAGCCTAAGGCGGGTAAGCCCGGGCCTTACGGGGACCCAGTACTTC
TRBV19	TRBJ1-2	.	TRBD1	CASSLLPGQGGYTF	TGTGCCAGTAGTTTACTACCGGGACAGGGAGGCTACACCTTC
TRBV19	TRBJ1-5	.	.	CASKEVATSNQPQHF	TGTGCCAGTAAGGAGGTCGCGACTAGCAATCAGCCCCAGCATTTT
TRBV5-1	TRBJ2-1	.	TRBD2	CASSLKRGTYNEQFF	TGCGCCAGCAGCCTGAAGCGGGGAACCTACAATGAGCAGTTCTTC
TRBV18	TRBJ2-1	.	TRBD1	CASSREPSGTGFYNEQFF	TGTGCCAGCTCACGAGAGCCATCCGGGACAGGGTTCTACAATGAGCAGTTCTTC
TRBV30	TRBJ1-2	once	TRBD1	CAWSPGQGSNYGYTF	TGTGCCTGGAGCCCTGGACAGGGAAGTAACTATGGCTACACCTTC
TRBV9	TRBJ2-3	.	TRBD2	CASSASLAGAQDTQYF	TGTGCCAGCAGCGCTTCACTAGCGGGGGCGCAAGATACGCAGTATTTT
TRBV5-1	TRBJ1-1	.	TRBD1	CASSLQGARSNTEAFF	TGCGCCAGCAGCTTGCAGGGGGCGCGATCGAACACTGAAGCTTTCTTT
TRBV2	TRBJ1-1	.	TRBD1	CASSEAQGAGTEAFF	TGTGCCAGCAGTGAAGCCCAGGGGGCAGGCACTGAAGCTTTCTTT
TRBV28	TRBJ1-2	once	TRBD1	CASSLMGQSNYGYTF	TGTGCCAGCAGTTTAATGGGACAGAGTAACTATGGCTACACCTTC
TRBV6-5	TRBJ1-2	few	TRBD1	CASSYDREAGYGYTF	TGTGCCAGCAGTTACGACAGGGAGGCAGGATATGGCTACACCTTC
TRBV7-9	TRBJ1-1	.	.	CASSLFAGGTEAFF	TGTGCCAGCAGCTTGTTTGCCGGGGGGACTGAAGCTTTCTTT
TRBV5-4	TRBJ2-7	few	.	CASSSAGGRYEQYF	TGTGCCAGCAGCTCGGCGGGCGGTCGGTACGAGCAGTACTTC
TRBV30	TRBJ1-5	.	.	CAWTTAWGRGSNQPQHF	TGTGCCTGGACTACGGCCTGGGGGCGCGGGAGCAATCAGCCCCAGCATTTT
TRBV3-1/TRBV3-2	TRBJ1-6	.	TRBD1	CASSQEGGRNSPLHF	TGTGCCAGCAGCCAAGAAGGGGGCCGTAATTCACCCCTCCACTTT
TRBV5-6	TRBJ1-5	.	.	CASSLGRQPQHF	TGTGCCAGCAGCTTGGGGAGGCAGCCCCAGCATTTT
TRBV30	TRBJ2-7	few	.	CAGQKNYEQYF	TGTGCCGGACAGAAGAACTACGAGCAGTACTTC
TRBV11-2	TRBJ2-3	.	.	CASSPGGAYLTDTQYF	TGTGCCAGCAGCCCGGGCGGGGCATATCTCACAGATACGCAGTATTTT
TRBV18	TRBJ1-1	.	.	CASSPLETRANTEAFF	TGTGCCAGCTCACCCCTGGAGACGCGGGCGAACACTGAAGCTTTCTTT
TRBV11-2	TRBJ1-3	.	TRBD1	CASSIDRGSGNTIYF	TGTGCCAGCAGCATCGACAGGGGTTCAGGAAACACCATATATTTT
TRBV9	TRBJ1-3	few	.	CASSVEQGSGNTIYF	TGTGCCAGCAGCGTAGAACAGGGTTCTGGAAACACCATATATTTT
TRBV7-9	TRBJ1-1	.	.	CASSLTGNTEAFF	TGTGCCAGCAGCTTAACAGGCAACACTGAAGCTTTCTTT
TRBV5-5	TRBJ1-1	.	.	CASSLGRGTEAFF	TGTGCCAGCTCCCTCGGGAGGGGCACTGAAGCTTTCTTT
TRBV27	TRBJ1-5	.	TRBD1	CASSIRQGGNQPQHF	TGTGCCAGCAGTATAAGACAGGGGGGTAATCAGCCCCAGCATTTT
TRBV5-1	TRBJ1-6	once	.	CASGQGSYNSPLHF	TGCGCCAGCGGGCAGGGTTCCTATAATTCACCCCTCCACTTT
TRBV20-1	TRBJ1-2	.	TRBD1	CSASGQGFNYGYTF	TGCAGTGCTAGTGGACAGGGATTTAACTATGGCTACACCTTC
TRBV2	TRBJ1-2	few	.	CASSETAVSYGYTF	TGTGCCAGCAGTGAAACAGCGGTCAGCTATGGCTACACCTTC
TRBV11-2	TRBJ1-6	few	.	CASSFRGNSPLHF	TGTGCCAGCAGCTTTAGGGGAAATTCACCCCTCCACTTT
TRBV6-2/TRBV6-3	TRBJ2-4	once	.	CASSYRSVIQYF	TGTGCCAGCAGTTACAGGAGTGTCATTCAGTACTTC
TRBV30	TRBJ2-2	.	.	CAWLPSGVGTGELFF	TGTGCCTGGCTACCTTCGGGGGTCGGCACCGGGGAGCTGTTTTTT
TRBV27	TRBJ1-6	.	.	CASRRTPGGTLLNSPLHF	TGTGCCAGCAGACGGACTCCTGGGGGGACCTTGCTTAATTCACCCCTCCACTTT
TRBV4-1	TRBJ2-5	.	.	CASSQVGQGRRETQYF	TGCGCCAGCAGCCAAGTGGGTCAGGGCAGGCGAGAGACCCAGTACTTC